This T cell receptor (beta chain) was documented in a study of cytomegalovirus exposure and HLA in healthy donors. For this clone: The target antigen is unknown.

Study-wide results and caveats: In a later analysis, parvovirus B19, influenza, CMV and Epstein-Barr virus appeared linked to several top co-occurrence clusters. Productive rates of about 87% or about 30% were seen for most TCR beta V segments in an earlier analysis.

13 Jbeta primers and 60 Vbeta primers were used for the PCR. TCRdb keeps only in-frame clones here, not all; method: immunoSEQ multiplex PCR. The profile shows 97,000 or so clones, under 75% of them singletons. Germline V gene data show CDR1 as SGHDT and CDR2 as YYEEEE. The CDR3 has 15 amino acids. The junction had 6 bases not matched to a gene; V was cut back by 4 bases and J by 6 bases. The chain joins TRBV5-6 to TRBJ1-5; 11 bases are shared with TRBD1. The source is a man aged 50-60 years in good health and CMV-seronegative. Sequences were obtained from PBMCs. CDR3 sequence reads: CASSRGQGASQPQHF. The CDR3 DNA reads TGTGCCAGCAGCCGTGGACAGGGGGCCTCTCAGCCCCAGCATTTT.